The 24 T cell receptor beta chains below come from one sample, sequenced in a study of OX40 agonist ivuxolimab in advanced cancers. Sequenced by immunoSEQ multiplex PCR; TCRdb stores in-frame clones only, minus some. This table has roughly 56,000 clones, 86% appearing once. The source was CD4+ or CD8+ T cells sorted from blood, collected in a trial of the OX40 agonist ivuxolimab. The source of these receptors is an adult with an advanced solid tumor such as melanoma, head and neck, liver or kidney cancer.

The V and J genes are TRBV5-4 and TRBJ2-7; TRBD2 matches at 12 bases. The CDR3 contains 12 residues. The V gene end was trimmed by 5 bases and the J gene end by 12 bases; junction bases not matched to a gene: 6. Germline V CDR1 and CDR2: SGHNT, YYREEE (reference sequence). The CDR3 DNA is TGTGCCAGCAGAAGACTAGCGGGGGAACCGTACTTC. Protein sequence: CASRRLAGEPYF.

V and J are TRBV7-2 and TRBJ2-3, with D tentatively TRBD2 (7 bases). The CDR3 consists of 16 residues. Germline V gene lookup returns CDR1 SGHTA and CDR2 FQGNSA. Trimming removed 5 bases at V and 5 bases at J, with 20 bases between. The CDR3 coding sequence is TGTGCCAGCAGCGCTAACCAGCGGGGACAAGGAGATACGCAGTATTTT. Translation: CASSANQRGQGDTQYF.

This chain joins TRBV18 and TRBJ2-3; weak D call: TRBD1 (6 bases). V was trimmed by 0 bases and J by 2 bases, leaving 15 bases between them. Germline V gene data show CDR1 as KGHSH and CDR2 as LQKENI. This CDR3 has 17 residues. As DNA, the CDR3 is TGTGCCAGCTCACCACCGTCGCAGGGGATATACACAGATACGCAGTATTTT. It yields the protein CASSPPSQGIYTDTQYF.

The chain recombines TRBV19 with TRBJ2-3, with TRBD2 matching over 10 bases. CDR1 LNHDA and CDR2 SQIVND come from the germline V gene (reference sequence). The CDR3 has 16 amino acids. Trimming cost V 4 bases and J 3 bases; bases outside gene matches: 7. This CDR3 is CASSRVLAGTTDTQYF. Here the CDR3 DNA reads TGTGCCAGTAGTAGAGTACTAGCGGGGACAACAGATACGCAGTATTTT. Looking up the rest from reference TRBV19 and TRBJ2-3 gives the full variable domain: DGGITQSPKYLFRKEGQNVTLSCEQNLNHDAMYWYRQDPGQGLRLIYYSQIVNDFQKGDIAEGYSVSREKKESFPLTVTSAQKNPTAFYLCASSRVLAGTTDTQYFGPGTRLTVL.

V usage is TRBV7-9 and J usage is TRBJ1-6, with D hard to call. CDR1 is SEHNR and CDR2 is FQNEAQ in the germline V gene (reference sequence). The CDR3 sequence is 14 residues long. V lost 6 bases, J lost 10 bases, and 16 bases lay in between. The chain's CDR3 is CASRSIGLGSPLHF. The CDR3 bases are TGTGCCAGCAGATCTATCGGGTTGGGGTCACCCCTCCACTTT.

The chain joins TRBV7-3 to TRBJ2-1, with 10 bases aligning to TRBD1. The CDR3 has 12 residues. Per germline, CDR1 SGHTA and CDR2 FQGTGA. CDR3 sequence: CASGTGDNEQFF. The CDR3 DNA follows: TGTGCAAGCGGGACAGGGGACAATGAGCAGTTCTTC.

The rearrangement uses TRBV6-6 and TRBJ1-2, with 8 bases fitting TRBD1. V shed 5 bases and J 5 bases; nucleotides not matched to a gene: 13. Germline lookup yields CDR1 MNHNY and CDR2 SVGAGI (reference sequence). The CDR3 totals 16 residues. The CDR3 protein is CASSLDREGLWYGYTF. The CDR3 DNA follows: TGTGCCAGCAGTCTGGACAGGGAAGGGTTGTGGTATGGCTACACCTTC.

The chain couples TRBV18 to TRBJ1-2; D gene unclear. The CDR3 length is 16 residues. Germline V CDR1 and CDR2: KGHSH, LQKENI. Between the trimmed V and J ends, which lost 4 bases and 1 base, there was a span of 16 bases. CDR3 sequence (DNA): TGTGCCAGCTCACGGTCCTCCGTGGGGATTAACTATGGCTACACCTTC. This sequence encodes CASSRSSVGINYGYTF.

A remark on this clone: Other DNA sequences from this sample encode an identical CDR3 as well. The gene calls are TRBV7-8 and TRBJ2-5; weak D call: TRBD2 (6 bases). The CDR3 has 17 residues. Germline CDR1 SGHVS, CDR2 FQNEAQ. V lost 2 bases to trimming and J lost 9 bases, with 25 bases between them. CDR3 coding DNA: TGTGCCAGCAGCTTAAATAGGGGACCTGGGACCCGGAGGGCCCAGTACTTC. Its translation: CASSLNRGPGTRRAQYF.

This sequence joins TRBV19 and TRBJ2-2, with a tentative D call TRBD2 (7 bases). Germline assignment: CDR1 LNHDA and CDR2 SQIVND (reference sequence). Trimming took off 6 bases at V and 3 bases at J, with 14 bases between the two ends. This CDR3 comprises 15 residues. The CDR3 DNA reads TGTGCCAGTAGCCCTCAGGGGAGGGACACCGGGGAGCTGTTTTTT. Protein product: CASSPQGRDTGELFF.

Here the CDR3 reads CASRPGQGSEQYF. CDR3 nucleotide sequence: TGTGCCAGCCGTCCGGGACAGGGTTCCGAGCAGTACTTC. The chain combines TRBV28 with TRBJ2-7, with 9 bases that match TRBD1. Losses at the gene ends were 8 bases for V and 6 bases for J; bases not matched to a gene: 8. The CDR3 is 13 amino acids. CDR1 and CDR2 from the germline V gene are MDHEN and SYDVKM.

The chain combines TRBV28 with TRBJ2-7, with 7 bases that match TRBD2. The CDR3 has 17 amino acids. The germline V gene encodes CDR1 MDHEN and CDR2 SYDVKM. V lost 4 bases and J lost 2; bases outside the gene matches: 14. The CDR3 DNA reads as TGTGCCAGCAGTTCTGCCCAGGCGCAGCGGGGAGCCTACGAGCAGTACTTC. The encoded protein is CASSSAQAQRGAYEQYF.

The V and J genes are TRBV11-3 and TRBJ2-1, with 7 bases fitting TRBD1. The CDR3 contains 14 residues. The germline V gene encodes CDR1 SGHNT and CDR2 YENEEA. J gave up 8 bases and V 5 bases, and 9 bases lay outside the gene matches. CDR3 sequence: CASSVTGVIDEQFF. Written as DNA, the CDR3 is TGTGCCAGCAGCGTAACAGGGGTCATCGATGAGCAGTTCTTC. Drawing the rest from reference TRBV11-3 and TRBJ2-1, the complete variable domain is EAGVVQSPRYKIIEKKQPVAFWCNPISGHNTLYWYLQNLGQGPELLIRYENEEAVDDSQLPKDRFSAERLKGVDSTLKIQPAELGDSAVYLCASSVTGVIDEQFFGPGTRLTVL.

This clone showed up just a few times. This chain connects TRBV7-8 to TRBJ1-1, with D possibly TRBD1 on 5 matching bases. This CDR3 spans 12 amino acids. Trimming stripped 8 bases from V and 0 bases from J, with 7 bases between. Germline V CDR1 and CDR2: SGHVS, FQNEAQ. The DNA of the CDR3 is TGTGCCAGCCGACAGATGAACACTGAAGCTTTCTTT. Translation: CASRQMNTEAFF.

The V call is TRBV29-1, the J call TRBJ2-7; D gene uncertain. The CDR3 is 13 residues long. The germline CDR1 and CDR2 sequences are SQVTM and ANQGSEA. V was shortened by 7 bases and J by 0 bases, with 13 bases between the two germline ends. The CDR3 DNA reads TGCAGCGCAGAAGGTCGCTACTCCTACGAGCAGTACTTC. Its translation: CSAEGRYSYEQYF.

CDR3 amino acids: CASSPTGVSKTQYF. The CDR3 DNA reads as TGTGCCAGCAGTCCAACAGGCGTTTCAAAGACCCAGTACTTC. The chain links TRBV6-6 to TRBJ2-5, with D tentatively TRBD1 (5 bases). Germline V CDR1 and CDR2: MNHNY, SVGAGI (reference sequence). Trimming removed 5 bases from V and 6 bases from J, with 16 bases in between. The CDR3 spans 14 residues.

This chain links TRBV14 with TRBJ2-3, with 12 nucleotides matching TRBD2. The CDR3 has 16 amino acids. From germline, CDR1 is SGHDN and CDR2 FVKESK. V dropped 2 bases and J dropped 5; count of bases not matched to a gene: 5. The DNA for the CDR3 is TGTGCCAGCAGCCAAATCGGGACTAGCGGGCAAGATACGCAGTATTTT. It encodes CASSQIGTSGQDTQYF.

This chain uses TRBV6-1 with TRBJ2-1, with D hard to call. This CDR3 region has 14 residues. Germline CDR1 and CDR2: MNHNS and SASEGT. V lost 10 bases, J lost 3 bases, and 16 bases lay in between. Here the CDR3 DNA reads TGTGCCAACACAGCTGGGCACCTCTACAATGAGCAGTTCTTC. Amino acid sequence: CANTAGHLYNEQFF.

The chain uses TRBV7-2 and TRBJ2-1, with a possible D match to TRBD2 (7 bases). Germline V gives CDR1 SGHTA, CDR2 FQGNSA. Deletions cut 3 bases from V and 4 bases from J, with 13 bases between. The CDR3 totals 15 residues. The CDR3 DNA is TGTGCCAGCAGCTTTAAGGAGGGGGGGTACAATGAGCAGTTCTTC. This encodes CASSFKEGGYNEQFF.

The chain is built from TRBV29-1 and TRBJ2-7, with 14 bases that match TRBD2. V was clipped by 6 bases and J by 3 bases; unmatched bases: 10. The CDR3 is 16 residues long. CDR1 and CDR2 (germline): SQVTM, ANQGSEA. The CDR3 DNA sequence: TGCAGCGTCTTGGGACTAGCGGGGGCAATCGGCTACGAGCAGTACTTC. It is translated as CSVLGLAGAIGYEQYF.

This rearrangement joins TRBV5-1 to TRBJ1-1; no clear D. Germline CDR1 SGHRS, CDR2 YFSETQ. This CDR3 contains 13 residues. The V end was cut by 4 bases, the J end by 2 bases, with 9 bases between. CDR3 amino acids: CASSQDSNTEAFF. The DNA of the CDR3 is TGCGCCAGCAGCCAGGACTCTAACACTGAAGCTTTCTTT.

The chain carries TRBV6-5 and TRBJ2-3, with TRBD2 as a possible D gene (6 bases). Per the germline V gene, CDR1 is MNHEY and CDR2 is SVGAGI. The V gene lost 6 bases and the J gene lost 6 bases, with 13 bases spanning the gap. The CDR3 consists of 13 residues. The DNA for the CDR3 is TGTGCCAGCAGCGGCACGGGGGAGGATACGCAGTATTTT. It codes for CASSGTGEDTQYF.

In its sample, this clone was seen many times. The chain employs TRBV25-1 and TRBJ2-7; D not certain. Germline CDR1 is MGHDK and CDR2 is SYGVNS. Trimming shortened V by 0 bases and J by 0 bases, and 6 bases separated the two germline ends. The CDR3 sequence is 14 residues long. The CDR3 sequence: CASSEYQVSYEQYF. The CDR3 bases are TGTGCCAGCAGTGAATATCAGGTCTCCTACGAGCAGTACTTC.

This clone was detected only a few times. This chain uses TRBV6-5 with TRBJ1-3; no reliable D call. There are 13 residues in the CDR3. From germline, CDR1 is MNHEY and CDR2 SVGAGI. Trimming pared 5 bases from V and 8 bases from J, leaving 13 bases between. CDR3 DNA: TGTGCCAGCAGTCGCCTATATCGGGACACCATATATTTT. As protein: CASSRLYRDTIYF.